The 23 T cell receptor beta chains presented below share a single source sample, sequenced in a study of early T cells in non-severe SARS-CoV-2 infection. TCRdb redid the calling of the 5' RACE reads with MiXCR, one entry per CDR3 protein. The sample holds under 100,000 distinct CDR3 sequences, roughly 9.6% seen once. Source material: whole blood. Receptors originate from an adult who was a healthcare worker with PCR-confirmed SARS-CoV-2 infection or an uninfected control (not recorded which).

CDR3 residues: CSAIPSKPFNTEAFF. CDR3 DNA: TGCAGTGCTATCCCGAGCAAGCCCTTTAACACTGAAGCTTTCTTT. This chain joins TRBV20-1 and TRBJ1-1; D remains ambiguous. This CDR3 is built from 15 residues. The V and J ends lost 4 bases and 2 bases respectively, with 17 bases between them. Germline lookup yields CDR1 DFQATT and CDR2 SNEGSKA (reference sequence).

V and J are TRBV19 and TRBJ2-1, with 11 bases aligning to TRBD2. The CDR3 contains 18 residues. V shed 4 bases and J 8 bases; nucleotides not matched to a gene: 16. Germline V gives CDR1 LNHDA, CDR2 SQIVND (reference sequence). This chain's CDR3 is CASSTLAGGPLGFDEQFF. In DNA, the CDR3 is TGTGCCAGTAGTACTCTAGCGGGGGGCCCGCTGGGATTCGATGAGCAGTTCTTC. The full variable domain, its missing parts supplied by reference TRBV19 and TRBJ2-1, is DGGITQSPKYLFRKEGQNVTLSCEQNLNHDAMYWYRQDPGQGLRLIYYSQIVNDFQKGDIAEGYSVSREKKESFPLTVTSAQKNPTAFYLCASSTLAGGPLGFDEQFFGPGTRLTVL.

Comment on this clonotype: One end of the junction fails to match germline, which may point to a read error. This CDR3 reads CACSYDRNYGYTF. The DNA of the CDR3 is TGTGCCTGCAGTTACGACAGGAACTATGGCTACACCTTC. V usage is TRBV6-6 and J usage is TRBJ1-2; tentatively, D is TRBD1 (6 bases). Per the germline V gene, CDR1 is MNHNY and CDR2 is SVGAGI (reference sequence). The CDR3 has 13 amino acids.

The table lists this clonotype with a few counts. The chain has TRBV11-2 and TRBJ1-1; no clear D. Between the trimmed V and J ends, which lost 1 base and 7 bases, there was a span of 13 bases. The CDR3 has 14 amino acids. Germline V lookup: CDR1 SGHAT, CDR2 FQNNGV. The CDR3 coding sequence is TGTGCCAGCAGCTTAGCGGACGGATTGGGTGAAGCTTTCTTT. This encodes CASSLADGLGEAFF.

This clonotype has ten or more counts. The V and J genes are TRBV28 and TRBJ2-3; tentative D call: TRBD2 (5 bases). Trimming left V 6 bases short and J 0 bases short, with 10 bases between. Germline loops: CDR1 MDHEN, CDR2 SYDVKM. The CDR3 is 14 residues long. The CDR3 loop reads CASRIRTSTDTQYF. In DNA form, the CDR3 reads TGTGCCAGCAGGATACGGACTAGCACAGATACGCAGTATTTT.

CDR3: CASSPPGRAEAFF. DNA for the CDR3: TGTGCCAGCTCACCACCAGGGAGGGCTGAAGCTTTCTTT. The chain employs TRBV18 and TRBJ1-1; unclear D gene. Germline-derived CDR1 and CDR2 are KGHSH and LQKENI. The ends were cut back, 0 bases at V and 6 bases at J, with 8 bases in the middle. The CDR3 length is 13 residues. Filled out from reference TRBV18 and TRBJ1-1, the complete variable domain reads NAGVMQNPRHLVRRRGQEARLRCSPMKGHSHVYWYRQLPEEGLKFMVYLQKENIIDESGMPKERFSAEFPKEGPSILRIQQVVRGDSAAYFCASSPPGRAEAFFGQGTRLTVV.

This clonotype came up a few times. V gene TRBV6-1 combines with J gene TRBJ1-4; no firm D call. Germline V gene sequence: CDR1 MNHNS, CDR2 SASEGT. Deletions cut 2 bases from V and 0 bases from J, with 7 bases between. The length of the CDR3 is 15 residues. CDR3 nucleotides: TGTGCCAGCAGTGAATACGTCGCAACTAATGAAAAACTGTTTTTT. Translation: CASSEYVATNEKLFF.

This clonotype appeared many times. This rearrangement joins TRBV11-1 to TRBJ1-2, with a possible D match to TRBD1 (6 bases). The CDR3 sequence is 14 residues long. Germline CDR1 SGHAT, CDR2 FQDESV (reference sequence). V lost 5 bases, J lost 5 bases, and 15 bases lay in between. CDR3 amino acids: CASSPEQGPYGYTF. The CDR3 DNA follows: TGTGCCAGCAGCCCGGAACAGGGACCGTATGGCTACACCTTC.

This clonotype was counted many times. The chain employs TRBV5-1 and TRBJ1-1; 10 nucleotides line up with TRBD1. After removal of 3 bases from V and 8 bases from J, the junction contained 7 bases not matched to a gene. Germline CDR1 and CDR2: SGHRS and YFSETQ. CDR3 length: 14 residues. For the CDR3, the DNA is TGCGCCAGCAGCTCGGTGGACAGGGGGAACGAAGCTTTCTTT. This translates into CASSSVDRGNEAFF.

This clonotype showed up just a few times. The V gene is TRBV20-1, the J gene TRBJ2-5; 10 positions match TRBD2. CDR1 and CDR2 (germline): DFQATT, SNEGSKA (reference sequence). The V segment lost 4 bases and the J segment 0 bases; nucleotides outside the gene matches: 23. The length of the CDR3 is 21 residues. Here the CDR3 DNA reads TGCAGTGCTAAGAAAGGCCCCGTCCTCTCTAGCGGGGGCCTGTACCAAGAGACCCAGTACTTC. It specifies CSAKKGPVLSSGGLYQETQYF.

The chain employs TRBV4-1 and TRBJ2-1; 8 bases agree with TRBD1. Germline assignment: CDR1 MGHRA and CDR2 YSYEKL. Trimming took 2 bases from V and 3 from J; bases not matched to a gene: 6. The length of the CDR3 is 16 residues. DNA of the CDR3: TGCGCCAGCAGCCAAACCGGGACAGGCAGCTACAATGAGCAGTTCTTC. Translating gives CASSQTGTGSYNEQFF.

This clonotype was observed a few times. The gene calls are TRBV28 and TRBJ2-7, with TRBD2 as a possible D gene (6 bases). Germline-derived CDR1 and CDR2 are MDHEN and SYDVKM. V lost 8 bases and J lost 4, with 12 bases in between. The CDR3 extends over 12 amino acids. The CDR3 bases are TGTGCCAGCCGGGAGAGCCATTACGAGCAGTACTTC. It specifies CASRESHYEQYF.

The rearrangement uses TRBV6-1 and TRBJ2-7; possible D gene TRBD1, 6 bases. CDR3 length equals 14 residues. The V end was cut by 3 bases, the J end by 4 bases, with 13 bases between. Germline V lookup: CDR1 MNHNS, CDR2 SASEGT. CDR3 loop: CASSDGTPPYEQYF. CDR3 in DNA: TGTGCCAGCAGTGATGGGACACCACCTTACGAGCAGTACTTC.

The sample holds a few counts of this clonotype. The J gene is TRBJ2-7, the V gene TRBV11-2; TRBD2 matches 10 bases. The length of the CDR3 is 15 residues. The J segment lost 5 bases and the V segment lost 5 bases, leaving 9 bases of the junction unmatched. Germline CDR1 SGHAT, CDR2 FQNNGV. The CDR3 coding sequence is TGTGCCAGCAGCCCACGCAGCGGGAGGGAGGACGAGCAGTACTTC. It yields the protein CASSPRSGREDEQYF.

This clonotype has a count of ten or more. The CDR3 protein is CASSQDRGGQGEETQYF. CDR3 nucleotide sequence: TGTGCCAGCAGCCAAGACAGGGGAGGCCAAGGTGAAGAGACCCAGTACTTC. This rearrangement joins TRBV3-1 to TRBJ2-5; D may match TRBD1 or TRBD2 (6 bases each). This CDR3 has 17 amino acids. Trimming took 0 bases from V and 3 from J, leaving 17 bases between them. CDR1 LGHDT and CDR2 YNNKEL come from the germline V gene (reference sequence).

The sample holds a few counts of this clonotype. The V call is TRBV10-2, the J call TRBJ1-2; D remains unclear. Germline values: CDR1 WSHSY, CDR2 SAAADI. The CDR3 has 12 residues. Between the trimmed V and J ends, which lost 9 bases and 8 bases, there was a span of 16 bases. The CDR3, as DNA: TGCGCCAGTTCGCCGGGCACGGGAGGCTACACCTTC. This encodes CASSPGTGGYTF.

This clonotype was found many times. The chain employs TRBV12-3 or TRBV12-4 and TRBJ1-1; 8 bases are shared with TRBD1. The V gene end was trimmed by 5 bases and the J gene end by 4 bases; junction bases not matched to a gene: 6. This CDR3 spans 14 amino acids. CDR3 coding DNA: TGTGCCAGCAGTGGGGGACAGGCCTTCACTGAAGCTTTCTTT. This encodes CASSGGQAFTEAFF.

This clonotype was detected a few times. CDR3 sequence (DNA): TGTGCCAGTAGTACCCGGACAGGGTGGGATCAGCCCCAGCATTTT. Its translation is CASSTRTGWDQPQHF. J is TRBJ1-5 and V is TRBV19, with TRBD1 identical over 8 bases. The CDR3 runs 15 residues. Trimming took 4 bases from V and 5 from J; bases not matched to a gene: 7. Germline CDR1 is LNHDA and CDR2 is SQIVND (reference sequence).

The chain carries TRBV12-3 or TRBV12-4 and TRBJ1-3; D ambiguous. V lost 4 bases, J lost 4 bases, and 8 bases lay in between. The CDR3 runs to 13 residues. The chain's CDR3 is CASSSPGGNTIYF. The CDR3 nucleotides read TGTGCCAGCAGTTCCCCGGGAGGAAACACCATATATTTT.

The rearrangement joins TRBV7-4 to TRBJ1-5; the D is unclear. This CDR3 comprises 11 residues. Germline values: CDR1 SGHVT, CDR2 SQSDAQ. Deletions cut 4 bases from V and 6 bases from J, with 4 bases between. DNA of the CDR3: TGTGCCAGCAGCTCTCTTCAGCCCCAGCATTTT. Protein sequence: CASSSLQPQHF.

This clonotype has a count of ten or more. J is TRBJ2-1 and V is TRBV6-2 or TRBV6-3; 9 positions agree with TRBD2. This CDR3 comprises 17 residues. The germline CDR1 and CDR2 sequences are MNHEY and SVGEGT. Germline trimming cut 5 bases from V and 4 bases from J; bases unmatched to any gene: 12. CDR3 sequence: CASSTRRIAGVYNEQFF. CDR3 nucleotide sequence: TGTGCCAGCAGTACGCGGCGGATAGCGGGAGTATACAATGAGCAGTTCTTC.

This clonotype came up a few times. V usage is TRBV5-1 and J usage is TRBJ2-1; D not resolved. Germline values: CDR1 SGHRS, CDR2 YFSETQ. This CDR3 has 13 amino acids. V lost 4 bases and J lost 4, with 9 bases in between. In DNA form, the CDR3 reads TGCGCCAGCAGCCCGACTGCTTACAATGAGCAGTTCTTC. This sequence encodes CASSPTAYNEQFF.

This clonotype was counted ten times or more. This rearrangement joins TRBV12-3 or TRBV12-4 to TRBJ2-2; 7 nucleotides agree with TRBD2. This CDR3 has 16 residues. The trim removed 4 bases at V and 5 bases at J, leaving 10 bases unmatched. The CDR3 DNA reads as TGTGCCAGCAGTTCCCCCGGCGGGAGACTGACCGGGGAGCTGTTTTTT. Translated: CASSSPGGRLTGELFF.